What follows describes a single TCR beta chain. Its antigen is not yet known. No much larger clonotype is one base removed from it; base qualities were not supplied. The cohort was made up of under 800 healthy bone marrow donors. At the time of sampling, every cohort member was nominally healthy, though immune exposures that went unrecorded were likely present. The donor was CMV seropositive and belonged to the group of 250 to 350 seropositive cohort members. Each donor provided a peripheral blood sample, and peripheral blood mononuclear cells were used for TCR beta sequencing. Genomic DNA was extracted from the blood cell samples with the Qiagen DNeasy Blood Extraction Kit. The method behind the library was the immunoSEQ multiplex PCR assay. For the multiplex PCR, a mixture combining 60 forward primers for TCR Vbeta segments and 13 reverse primers for TCR Jbeta segments was used. The CDR3 region of rearranged TCR beta genes was amplified from genomic DNA with a multiplex PCR assay. The Illumina HiSeq System was used to sequence the amplified TCR beta libraries as 87-base-pair reads. As for the original processing: A later analysis counted tens of millions of unique TCR beta chains across the 550 to 750 repertoires, and 10 million to 12 million of these chains were shared by at least two donors. Raw reads were error-corrected and collapsed into unique sequences with a nearest-neighbor algorithm that merged closely related sequences to remove PCR and sequencing errors. To assign V, D and J gene segments, CDR3 sequences were aligned to IMGT reference sequences. For a sequence to be retained, at least a six-nucleotide match to both a V gene segment and a J gene segment was required. Rearrangements were called productive when the CDR3 lacked stop codons and stayed in frame with V and J; all others were non-productive. Following IMGT convention, CDR3 was defined as the stretch from the second conserved V-encoded cysteine up to the conserved J-encoded phenylalanine. The earlier analysis of some 540 of the donors excluded any sequence lacking an unambiguous match to a single V gene segment. An earlier analysis of 500 to 600 of the donors classified V segments as functional when productive rearrangements were above 56.7% and as segregating when the standard deviation between donors was above 5%. A statistical classification framework was developed to diagnose cytomegalovirus status using the catalog of TCR beta chain sequences. In a later analysis, V and J genes were assigned by comparing TCR nucleotide sequences against IMGT/GENE-DB human TR gene sequences. In a later analysis, CDR3 sequences and most-parsimonious VDJ recombination scenarios were assigned using the TCRdist pipeline. A later analysis defined each TCR beta chain by its CDR3 amino acid sequence plus V-gene family, and excluded reads lacking a unique V-gene family. In a later analysis, fewer than 600 highly shared, low-generation-probability nucleotide sequences were removed to address suspected cross-contamination and a sequencing artifact. In a later analysis, a clonal expansion index was calculated for each public chain from normalized within-repertoire ranks of inferred template counts. A later analysis computed generation probabilities with a VDJ recombination model fitted to out-of-frame rearrangements, and checked the results against IGoR. In a later analysis, TCR-TCR, TCR-HLA and TCR-CMV co-occurrence was scored with hypergeometric tests, and a repertoire-size bias correction was applied to TCR pairs. False discovery rates were estimated in a later analysis by permuting HLA or CMV assignments 20 times. In a later analysis, co-occurring TCRs were grouped using DBSCAN, with TCRdist sequence similarity added in when clustering inside HLA-allele-positive subsets. For co-occurrence clustering, repertoires with fewer than 30,000 or more than 120,000 public chains were excluded, along with about five repertoires with anomalous nucleotide sharing. What TCRdb holds here is the immuneACCESS table cut down to in-frame rearrangements. Part of the clones is not present; checked against another copy, under half of the missing clones reflect an unresolved V gene, and the others are unexplained. Clone size and the V and J calls come from that table; the DNA yielded D and trimming. This sample is represented by roughly 130,000 clones; approximately 74% of them were singletons. Jointly, the top ten make up approximately 6.3% of the sample.

This entry is derived from a study of cytomegalovirus exposure and HLA in healthy donors (dated by TCRdb to about 2017). Study-wide context: According to an earlier analysis of several hundred of the donors, some 170 million T cells yielded roughly 110 million unique TCR beta sequences and about 280 Gb of sequence data. The aim of the study was to test whether cataloging public T cell receptors could identify signatures of past pathogen exposure. In an earlier analysis of over 550 of the donors, high-throughput TCR beta sequencing was used to judge whether each TCR beta V gene segment behaved as functional or pseudogenic. The study used immunosequencing to profile the T cell repertoires of approximately 640 subjects and linked those repertoires to cytomegalovirus serostatus. The study combined high-throughput TCR immunosequencing, statistical association of individual TCRs with disease status, and machine learning to predict cytomegalovirus infection status. All discovery cohort repertoires had been generated using a single sequencing platform. Because of strong linkage in the cohort, five DR-DQ haplotypes were treated as single units for association and clustering. A later analysis re-examined previously published TCR beta repertoires from just over 650 donors and added high-resolution HLA genotyping to investigate patterns of TCR occurrence. Donor age, sex, ethnicity and CMV serostatus were collected together with the repertoire data. In the later analysis, no new phenotypic data were used to find candidate immune exposures; instead, reliance was placed on TCR beta sequences and their occurrence across donors. Among 300 to 450 genotyped donors of the cohort, an average of around 240,000 unique TCR beta nucleotide sequences were sequenced per donor, around 20% of them non-productive. In addition to the first cohort of hundreds of subjects, a separate validation cohort of about 120 different subjects was used. A later genetic analysis took genome-wide SNP genotypes for about three fifths of the 666 donors and used that subset as a discovery cohort. HLA typing covered class I and class II loci at four-digit resolution. Around 330 gigabases of sequencing data and around 88 million unique TCR sequences made up an early release that covered over 550 HLA-typed donors. The number of typed donors differed by locus: about 629-640 for A, B, C, DRB1 and DQB1; approximately 520 for DQA1; around 610 for DPA1; and about 450 for DPB1. Of the roughly 400 genotyped donors, more than 75% were placed in the genetic ancestry cluster associated with self-reported Caucasian donors. Study-wide findings and limitations: In a later genetic analysis, fewer N-insertions in productive TCRs were reported among donors in an Asian-associated ancestry cluster than the roughly 700-donor mean. In both the original and validation cohorts, the classifier was reported to diagnose cytomegalovirus status with high specificity and sensitivity. The sequencing pipeline was judged likely to have produced a cluster of highly shared sequence variants as a technical artifact. The 87-base-pair reads could not distinguish some IMGT-functional V segments, including TRBV6-2 and TRBV6-3, so those segments were excluded. When HLA alleles, especially DR and DQ, strongly co-occurred, TCR associations were difficult to assign to individual alleles. V-gene and J-gene trimming of TCR beta chains was associated with a missense DCLRE1C variant in a later genetic analysis, and the association was replicated in an independent cohort. According to the authors, the approach could potentially be generalized to other disease states and immunological phenotypes. In vitro tests confirmed that a few of the cytomegalovirus-associated TCR beta chains recognize cytomegalovirus antigens. Linkage disequilibrium might explain the correlated functional status among segregating V segments, but an unknown experimental factor could not be excluded. Only TCR beta chains were sequenced in this cohort, and the absence of alpha or paired-chain data limited detectable features. The study gave a list of under 200 TCR beta chains associated with cytomegalovirus. In a later analysis, HLA-associated TCR beta chains showed more clonal expansion and lower generation probabilities than non-associated chains that were equally common. A later analysis associated 16,951 TCR beta sequences with specific HLA alleles at a false discovery rate of 0.05. Sequencing depth was assumed to be roughly uniform across donors in the presence/absence analyses, though that assumption may not hold. A further reported finding was that TCR beta sequences accurately predicted the HLA-A and HLA-B alleles for most subjects in the first cohort. Because HLA typing was missing for some donors at each locus, association tests included only the typed subset. The earlier analysis of approximately 560 of the donors excluded some 16 rarely observed V segments, including chromosome 9 orphons, because counts were too low. Broadly in line with IMGT annotations, most TCR beta V segments showed up in productive rearrangements about 90% or about 30% of the time in an earlier analysis of several hundred of the donors. In a later analysis, the rate of TCR association differed among HLA loci, with DRB1 alleles having the most associated TCRs and HLA-C alleles having the fewest. Several of the top co-occurrence clusters appeared to be linked to parvovirus B19, influenza, CMV and Epstein-Barr virus, according to a later analysis. While some public TCRs were present in many individuals, most TCR sequences turned up only very rarely across donors. For the cohort, immune exposure information was limited to CMV serostatus. Most CMV-associated TCR beta chains appeared to be HLA-restricted in a later analysis, and the HLA associations seemed to be driven largely by CMV exposure.

After removal of 5 bases from V and 2 bases from J, the junction retains 8 bases not matched to a gene. Measured from the cysteine to the phenylalanine, the CDR3 is 15 residues long. Just the 45-base CDR3 DNA is kept, in frame starting at base 1. The germline V gene gives CDR1 as MDHEN and CDR2 as SYDVKM. The receptor chain draws on TRBV28 and TRBJ1-2; 7 middle bases align to TRBD1. The TCR sequence derives from a middle-aged man in good health and CMV-seropositive. Sequenced material: PBMCs. DNA sequence: TGTGCCAGCAGTATTACCGGGACAGTCAACTATGGCTACACCTTC. Its protein reads: CASSITGTVNYGYTF.